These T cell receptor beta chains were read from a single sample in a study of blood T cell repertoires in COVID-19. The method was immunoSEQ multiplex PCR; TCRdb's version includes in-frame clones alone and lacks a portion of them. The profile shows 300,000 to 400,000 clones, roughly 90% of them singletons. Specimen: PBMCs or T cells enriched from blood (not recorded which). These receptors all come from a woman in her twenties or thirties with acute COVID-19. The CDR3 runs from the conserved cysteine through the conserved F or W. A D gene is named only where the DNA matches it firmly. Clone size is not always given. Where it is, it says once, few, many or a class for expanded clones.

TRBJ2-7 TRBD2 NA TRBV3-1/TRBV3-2 CASSQLAGDYEQYF TGTGCCAGCAGCCAACTAGCGGGGGATTACGAGCAGTACTTC
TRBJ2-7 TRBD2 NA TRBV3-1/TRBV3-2 CASSQGLAGKGEQYF TGTGCCAGCAGCCAAGGGCTAGCGGGTAAGGGCGAGCAGTACTTC
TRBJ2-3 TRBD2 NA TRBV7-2 CASSLWGGGATDTQYF TGTGCCAGCAGCTTATGGGGCGGGGGGGCCACAGATACGCAGTATTTT
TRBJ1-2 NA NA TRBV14 CASSQQGLYGYTF TGTGCCAGCAGTCAACAGGGCCTCTATGGCTACACCTTC
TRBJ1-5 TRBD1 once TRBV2 CASTRDRVNQPQHF TGTGCCAGCACTAGGGACAGGGTGAATCAGCCCCAGCATTTT
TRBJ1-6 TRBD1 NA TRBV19 CASSARLQGQAKSPLHF TGTGCCAGTAGTGCCCGACTCCAGGGACAGGCTAAATCACCCCTCCACTTT
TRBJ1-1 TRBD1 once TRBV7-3 CASSLRGGLTEAFF TGTGCCAGCAGCTTAAGAGGGGGCCTCACTGAAGCTTTCTTT
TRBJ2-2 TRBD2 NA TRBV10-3 CATSPSGQNTGELFF TGTGCCACCTCCCCTAGCGGGCAGAACACCGGGGAGCTGTTTTTT
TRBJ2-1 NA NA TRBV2 CASSEWWGTYNEQFF TGTGCCAGCAGTGAATGGTGGGGCACCTACAATGAGCAGTTCTTC
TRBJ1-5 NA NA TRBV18 CASSSPGASNQPQHF TGTGCCAGCTCATCTCCAGGGGCAAGCAATCAGCCCCAGCATTTT
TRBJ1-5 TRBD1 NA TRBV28 CASTSTGLHQPQHF TGTGCCAGCACCTCGACAGGGCTTCATCAGCCCCAGCATTTT
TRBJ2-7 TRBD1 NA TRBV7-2 CASSVWGQSSYEQYF TGTGCCAGCAGCGTCTGGGGACAGTCCTCCTACGAGCAGTACTTC
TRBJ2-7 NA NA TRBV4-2 CASSQAVTGKPYEQYF TGTGCCAGCAGCCAGGCAGTGACAGGAAAACCCTACGAGCAGTACTTC
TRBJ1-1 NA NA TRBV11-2 CASSLGTKGNTEAFF TGTGCCAGCAGCCTCGGGACAAAAGGGAACACTGAAGCTTTCTTT
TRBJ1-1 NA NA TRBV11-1 CASSPRLNTEAFF TGTGCCAGCAGCCCGAGGTTGAACACTGAAGCTTTCTTT
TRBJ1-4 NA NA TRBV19 CASSLELNEKLFF TGTGCCAGTAGCCTTGAGTTAAATGAAAAACTGTTTTTT
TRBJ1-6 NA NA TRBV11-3 CASSFRAWTPLHF TGTGCCAGCAGCTTCAGGGCTTGGACACCCCTCCACTTT
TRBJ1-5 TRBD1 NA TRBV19 CASSIDGQGAGLMGQPQHF TGTGCCAGTAGTATAGACGGACAGGGGGCCGGGCTCATGGGGCAGCCCCAGCATTTT
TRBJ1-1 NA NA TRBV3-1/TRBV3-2 CASREQLNTEAFF TGTGCCAGCAGGGAACAGCTTAACACTGAAGCTTTCTTT
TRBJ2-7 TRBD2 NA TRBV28 CASSEPIAGHTYEQYF TGTGCCAGCAGCGAGCCTATAGCGGGGCATACCTACGAGCAGTACTTC
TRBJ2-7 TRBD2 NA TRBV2 CASLGTSGGSYEQYF TGTGCCAGCCTTGGGACTAGCGGGGGATCCTACGAGCAGTACTTC
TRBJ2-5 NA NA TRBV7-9 CASSHLGAEETQYF TGTGCCAGCAGCCACCTGGGCGCAGAGGAGACCCAGTACTTC
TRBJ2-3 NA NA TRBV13 CASSLGVGAATDTQYF TGTGCCAGCAGCTTAGGTGTGGGGGCTGCTACAGATACGCAGTATTTT
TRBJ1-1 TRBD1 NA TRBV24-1 CATSDRGQGASEAFF TGTGCCACCAGTGACCGCGGACAGGGGGCGTCTGAAGCTTTCTTT
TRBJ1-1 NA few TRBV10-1 CASSDQIHTEAFF TGCGCCAGCAGTGACCAGATACACACTGAAGCTTTCTTT
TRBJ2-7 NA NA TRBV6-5 CASGSEPSYEQYF TGTGCCAGCGGCTCGGAGCCCTCCTACGAGCAGTACTTC
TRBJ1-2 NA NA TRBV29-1 CSVERAFPGGAGGYTF TGCAGCGTTGAGAGAGCTTTCCCCGGGGGGGCCGGGGGCTACACCTTC
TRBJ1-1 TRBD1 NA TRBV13 CASSPDRGPRSFAVLEAFF TGTGCCAGCAGCCCCGACAGGGGGCCTCGCTCTTTCGCGGTGTTAGAAGCTTTCTTT
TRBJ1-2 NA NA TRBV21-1 CASSKESPREPYGYTF TGTGCCAGCAGCAAAGAGAGCCCCAGGGAACCCTATGGCTACACCTTC
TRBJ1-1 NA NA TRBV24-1 CATSAGLNTEAFF TGTGCCACCAGTGCAGGGTTGAACACTGAAGCTTTCTTT
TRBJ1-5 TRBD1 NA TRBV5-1 CASSFGDRSNQPQHF TGCGCCAGCAGCTTTGGGGACAGGAGCAATCAGCCCCAGCATTTT
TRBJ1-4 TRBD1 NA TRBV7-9 CASGQAATNEKLFF TGTGCCAGTGGACAGGCTGCAACTAATGAAAAACTGTTTTTT
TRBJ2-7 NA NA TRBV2 CASRRLGDNIVLAGVHEQYF TGTGCCAGCAGACGATTAGGGGACAACATTGTCCTAGCCGGGGTCCACGAGCAGTACTTC
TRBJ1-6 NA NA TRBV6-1 CASSEVASSYNSPLHF TGTGCCAGCAGTGAAGTAGCAAGCTCCTATAATTCACCCCTCCACTTT
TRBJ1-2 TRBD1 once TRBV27 CASRRTGGNNYGYTF TGTGCCAGCAGGCGGACAGGAGGGAATAACTATGGCTACACCTTC
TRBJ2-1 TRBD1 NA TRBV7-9 CASSIPGGFFYNEQFF TGTGCCAGCAGCATACCAGGGGGTTTTTTCTACAATGAGCAGTTCTTC
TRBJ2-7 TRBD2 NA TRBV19 CASTPGLGTYEQYF TGTGCCAGTACTCCGGGACTAGGGACCTACGAGCAGTACTTC
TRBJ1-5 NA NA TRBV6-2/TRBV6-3 CASSYGGAPRGPQHF TGTGCCAGCAGTTACGGGGGGGCGCCGAGAGGCCCCCAGCATTTT
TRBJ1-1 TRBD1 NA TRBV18 CASSPDRENTEAFF TGTGCCAGCTCACCAGACAGGGAGAACACTGAAGCTTTCTTT
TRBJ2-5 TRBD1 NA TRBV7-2 CASSLAGGGETQYF TGTGCCAGCAGCTTAGCAGGGGGCGGAGAGACCCAGTACTTC
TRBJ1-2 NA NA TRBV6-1 CASSEAGLYGYTF TGTGCCAGCAGTGAAGCTGGACTCTATGGCTACACCTTC
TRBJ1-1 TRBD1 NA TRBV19 CASSRTGQNTEAFF TGTGCCAGTAGTAGGACAGGGCAGAACACTGAAGCTTTCTTT
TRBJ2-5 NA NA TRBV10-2 CASSEFRGETQYF TGCGCCAGCAGTGAGTTCCGGGGTGAGACCCAGTACTTC
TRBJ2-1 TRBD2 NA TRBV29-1 CSVDSPSGRHNEQFF TGCAGCGTTGATTCCCCTAGCGGGCGCCACAATGAGCAGTTCTTC
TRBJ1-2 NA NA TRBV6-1 CASSEDGGKNYGYTF TGTGCCAGCAGTGAAGATGGGGGGAAAAACTATGGCTACACCTTC
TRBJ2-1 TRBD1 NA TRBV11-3 CASSPTGDNEQFF TGTGCCAGCAGCCCCACAGGGGACAATGAGCAGTTCTTC
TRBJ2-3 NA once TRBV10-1 CASSRAQGMVTDTQYF TGCGCCAGCAGCCGAGCCCAGGGAATGGTCACAGATACGCAGTATTTT
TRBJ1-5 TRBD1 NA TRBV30 CAWSGGGHQPQHF TGTGCCTGGAGTGGAGGGGGCCATCAGCCCCAGCATTTT
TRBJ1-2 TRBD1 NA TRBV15 CATSRAGGVNYGYTF TGTGCCACCAGCAGAGCAGGGGGCGTTAACTATGGCTACACCTTC
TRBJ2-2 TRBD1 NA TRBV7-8 CASSPQTGDNTGELFF TGTGCCAGCAGCCCCCAAACAGGGGACAACACCGGGGAGCTGTTTTTT
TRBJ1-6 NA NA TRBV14 CASSPTTGNNSPLHF TGTGCCAGCAGCCCCACCACGGGAAATAATTCACCCCTCCACTTT
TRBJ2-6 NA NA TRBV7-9 CASSLIQGRSGANVLTF TGTGCCAGCAGCTTAATTCAGGGGCGCTCTGGGGCCAACGTCCTGACTTTC
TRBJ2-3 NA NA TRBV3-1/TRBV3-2 CASSRHLRGRTDTQYF TGTGCCAGCAGCCGGCACCTAAGGGGCCGCACAGATACGCAGTATTTT
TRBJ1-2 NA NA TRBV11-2 CASRQMAPSNGYTF TGTGCCAGCCGCCAAATGGCTCCCTCGAATGGCTACACCTTC